This T cell receptor beta chain came from a study of blood T cell repertoires in COVID-19 (TCRdb year 2020). About the full investigation: The collaborator samples originated in the United States, Italy and Spain and spanned the acute and convalescent phases of COVID-19. Subjects who had been exposed to COVID-19, were actively infected with it, or had recovered from it provided the deeply sampled blood TCRbeta repertoires that made up the dataset. A freely available public database, intended as a resource for researchers studying the immune response to SARS-CoV-2, is where the repertoires were released. Where HLA class I and class II types were available, the types were taken from metadata supplied by the sample provider, not from assay-based typing. The material from the prospective study consisted of cDNA or gDNA derived from T cells, B-cell-depleted T cells, or PBMCs. The samples were drawn from the first 160 participants of the ongoing ImmuneRACE study and from 1,254 subjects provided by 6 global collaborators. Sample metadata almost always included a de-identified subject ID, COVID-19 status, age in years and sex.

What the authors observed across the whole study: How much clinical and demographic metadata was included differed by source and by participant, and the metadata was provided uncurated.

The germline ends are 20 bases apart after V is trimmed by 6 bases and J by 6 bases. Its CDR3 holds 15 amino acids, cysteine through phenylalanine. Only the CDR3 part of the read is kept: 45 bases, read in frame from the first base. The CDR1 and CDR2 encoded by the germline V gene are MDHEN and SYDVKM. The immunoSEQ Assay, a bias-controlled multiplex PCR, was used to amplify TCRbeta CDR3 regions from genomic DNA. Regarding the original processing steps: Within the assay, amplification of reference gene primers was used to estimate how many nucleated cells each sample contained. To quantify the absolute abundance of each unique TCRbeta CDR3 rearrangement, sequence reads were collapsed and filtered. For each sample, productive Simpson clonality was calculated by taking the square root of Simpson's diversity index across productive rearrangements. Not all clones reach the TCRdb copy of this immuneACCESS table, which keeps in-frame sequences only. Checked studies attribute under half of the gap to unresolved V genes and leave the rest unexplained. Clone size and V and J calls were adopted from that table, with D and trimming inferred from the DNA. This sample lists around 99,000 clones; 75% to 95% were detected once. The ten largest clones capture approximately 1.3% of the sample.

With regard to this clone: Its cognate antigen has yet to be identified. Qualities for individual bases were not recorded, and no much larger clone is one base off.

Whole blood was collected in K2EDTA tubes by collaborating institutions according to the institutions' own protocols. For TCRbeta analysis, collaborators shipped samples as frozen whole blood, isolated PBMCs, or DNA extracted from either of those sample types. The sequenced sample consisted of peripheral blood. The V gene is TRBV28 and the J gene is TRBJ1-1, and the D gene may be TRBD1, 6 bases matching. This sequence was found in a woman between 25 and 40 years old with acute or convalescent COVID-19. The CDR3 protein is CASSPTDRYGAEAFF. The DNA sequence is given as TGTGCCAGCAGCCCGACAGACAGGTACGGGGCTGAAGCTTTCTTT.